This TCR beta chain was recovered during a study of cytomegalovirus exposure and HLA in healthy donors (dated 2017 in TCRdb). About the full investigation: According to an earlier analysis of 587 of the donors, roughly 180 million T cells yielded 117 million unique TCR beta sequences and roughly 280 Gb of sequence data. Among almost 400 genotyped donors of the cohort, an average of around 240,000 unique TCR beta nucleotide sequences were sequenced per donor, roughly 20% of them non-productive. HLA typing included class I and class II loci at four-digit resolution. Approximately 310 gigabases of sequencing data and approximately 85 million unique TCR sequences were included in an early release covering around 600 HLA-typed donors. Among the roughly 400 genotyped donors, around 81% belonged to the genetic ancestry cluster associated with self-reported Caucasian donors. A later analysis re-examined previously published TCR beta repertoires from about 670 donors and added high-resolution HLA genotyping to investigate patterns of TCR occurrence. In the later analysis, no new phenotypic data were used to find candidate immune exposures; instead, reliance was placed on TCR beta sequences and their occurrence across donors. In an earlier analysis of 587 of the donors, high-throughput TCR beta sequencing was used to judge whether each TCR beta V gene segment behaved as functional or pseudogenic. Donor age, sex, ethnicity and CMV serostatus were collected together with the repertoire data. Using immunosequencing, the study profiled T cell repertoires from 550 to 750 subjects and related those repertoires to cytomegalovirus serostatus. Every repertoire in the discovery cohort had been generated on one and the same sequencing platform. Several DR-DQ haplotypes were handled as single units for association and clustering because linkage in the cohort was strong. The number of donors typed differed by locus, with roughly 620-640 for A, B, C, DRB1 and DQB1, roughly 520 for DQA1, over 600 for DPA1, and approximately 470 for DPB1. Genome-wide SNP genotypes for about 60% of the roughly 700 donors were used in a later genetic analysis, which treated that subset as a discovery cohort. High-throughput TCR immunosequencing, statistical association of individual TCRs with disease status, and machine learning were combined to predict cytomegalovirus infection status. The study aimed to test whether signatures of past pathogen exposure could be identified by cataloging public T cell receptors. Along with the roughly 700-subject first cohort, a separate validation cohort of over a hundred different subjects was used.

Of note for this clone: Its antigen target is currently unknown. No quality values exist for individual bases; no much larger clone is one base distant.

The library was generated by the immunoSEQ multiplex PCR assay. For the multiplex PCR, a mixture combining 60 forward primers for TCR Vbeta segments and 13 reverse primers for TCR Jbeta segments was used. A multiplex PCR assay on genomic DNA amplified the CDR3 region of rearranged TCR beta genes. The amplified TCR beta libraries were sequenced on the Illumina HiSeq System as 87-base-pair reads. The published analysis was carried out like this. A later analysis tallied tens of millions of unique TCR beta chains across the roughly 610 repertoires, and some 10 million of those chains were shared by two or more donors. Raw reads were error-corrected and collapsed into unique sequences by a nearest-neighbor algorithm in which closely related sequences were merged to remove PCR and sequencing errors. Alignment of CDR3 sequences to IMGT reference sequences was used to assign V, D and J gene segments. Each retained sequence needed at least a six-nucleotide match to both a V gene segment and a J gene segment. A rearrangement counted as productive if the CDR3 had no stop codons and remained in frame with V and J, and every other rearrangement counted as non-productive. CDR3 was defined according to IMGT convention as the region running from the second conserved V-encoded cysteine to the conserved J-encoded phenylalanine. In an earlier analysis of approximately 590 of the donors, sequences lacking an unambiguous match to a single V gene segment were excluded. In an earlier analysis of almost 600 of the donors, a V segment was called functional when productive rearrangements were above 56.7%, and segregating when the standard deviation between donors exceeded 5%. To diagnose cytomegalovirus status from the catalog of TCR beta chain sequences, a statistical classification framework was built. A later analysis assigned V and J genes by comparing TCR nucleotide sequences with IMGT/GENE-DB human TR gene sequences. A later analysis assigned CDR3 sequences and most-parsimonious VDJ recombination scenarios with the TCRdist pipeline. A later analysis defined each TCR beta chain by its CDR3 amino acid sequence plus V-gene family, and excluded reads lacking a unique V-gene family. A later analysis removed 592 highly shared, low-generation-probability nucleotide sequences to deal with suspected cross-contamination and a sequencing artifact. A later analysis calculated a clonal expansion index for each public chain from normalized within-repertoire ranks of inferred template counts. In a later analysis, generation probabilities were computed with a VDJ recombination model fitted to out-of-frame rearrangements, and the resulting probabilities were checked against IGoR. A later analysis scored TCR-TCR, TCR-HLA and TCR-CMV co-occurrence with hypergeometric tests, applying a repertoire-size bias correction to TCR pairs. In a later analysis, false discovery rates were estimated by permuting HLA or CMV assignments 20 times. A later analysis grouped co-occurring TCRs with DBSCAN, adding TCRdist sequence similarity when clustering within HLA-allele-positive subsets. Repertoires with fewer than 30,000 or more than 120,000 public chains, plus five repertoires with anomalous nucleotide sharing, were excluded from co-occurrence clustering. Not all clones reach the TCRdb copy of this immuneACCESS table, which keeps in-frame sequences only. Checked studies attribute under half of the gap to unresolved V genes and leave the rest unexplained. That table gives V, J and clone size, and the DNA gave D and trimming. In all, the sample holds about 110,000 clones, and over 65% of those were seen once. The ten most abundant clones make up around 15% of the sample.

V has 2 bases trimmed and J has 2 bases trimmed; junction bases matching no gene number 5. The CDR3 covers 15 residues, taking in both the cysteine and the phenylalanine. Only the CDR3 portion is preserved as DNA: 45 bases, with reading frame beginning at the first base. The germline V gene provides CDR1 SGHRS and CDR2 YFSETQ. The study at large found these results: The study listed 164 TCR beta chains as associated with cytomegalovirus. Because HLA typing was missing for some donors at each locus, association tests included only the typed subset. The only immune exposure information available for the cohort was CMV serostatus. Because the 87-base-pair reads could not distinguish some IMGT-functional V segments, including TRBV6-2 and TRBV6-3, those segments were excluded. In vitro tests confirmed that a few of the cytomegalovirus-associated TCR beta chains recognize cytomegalovirus antigens. An earlier analysis of approximately 570 of the donors showed that most TCR beta V segments appeared in productive rearrangements either about 87% or about 30% of the time, which broadly matched IMGT annotations. A further reported finding was that TCR beta sequences accurately predicted the HLA-A and HLA-B alleles for most subjects in the first cohort. A later analysis found that most CMV-associated TCR beta chains appeared HLA-restricted, with HLA associations seemingly driven largely by CMV exposure. When HLA alleles, especially DR and DQ, strongly co-occurred, attributing TCR associations to individual alleles was difficult. The classifier was reported to diagnose cytomegalovirus status with high specificity and sensitivity in both the original cohort and the validation cohort. Compared with equally common non-associated chains, HLA-associated TCR beta chains in a later analysis were more clonally expanded and had lower generation probabilities. Roughly uniform sequencing depth across donors was assumed in presence/absence analyses, although this assumption may not hold. Most TCR sequences were seen in very few donors, while some public TCRs were found in many individuals. An association between a missense DCLRE1C variant and V-gene and J-gene trimming of TCR beta chains was found in a later genetic analysis and replicated in an independent cohort. In a later genetic analysis, fewer N-insertions in productive TCRs were reported among donors in an Asian-associated ancestry cluster than the roughly 670-donor mean. The authors suggested that the approach could potentially be generalized to other disease states and immunological phenotypes. According to a later analysis, TCR association rates differed among HLA loci, with DRB1 alleles showing the most associated TCRs and HLA-C alleles showing the fewest. Linkage disequilibrium might explain the correlated functional status among segregating V segments, but an unknown experimental factor could not be ruled out. In a later analysis, over 15,000 TCR beta sequences were associated with specific HLA alleles at a false discovery rate of 0.05. The earlier analysis of 587 of the donors excluded some 15 rarely observed V segments, including chromosome 9 orphons, because counts were too low. A cluster of highly shared sequence variants was judged likely to be a technical artifact of the sequencing pipeline. According to a later analysis, parvovirus B19, influenza, CMV and Epstein-Barr virus appeared linked to several top co-occurrence clusters. Only TCR beta chains were sequenced in this cohort, and the absence of alpha or paired-chain data limited detectable features.

The cohort comprised 710 or so healthy bone marrow donors. At the time of sampling, all cohort members were nominally healthy, though unrecorded immune exposures were likely present. The donor tested CMV seropositive, placing the donor among the 289 seropositive members of the cohort. Each donor provided a peripheral blood sample, and peripheral blood mononuclear cells were used for TCR beta sequencing. Genomic DNA extraction from the blood cell samples was performed with the Qiagen DNeasy Blood Extraction Kit. Sequenced: PBMCs. The receptor's source is a man aged 30 to 39 in good health and CMV-seropositive. This chain joins TRBV5-1 to TRBJ1-2; TRBD1 lines up with 8 middle nucleotides. The CDR3 region: CASSFSSGGNYGYTF. The sequence in DNA is TGCGCCAGCAGCTTCTCTTCAGGGGGCAACTATGGCTACACCTTC.